The present T cell receptor (beta chain) was sequenced within a study of T cell repertoires in cytomegalovirus infection. Study-level information: Indications came from public TCR beta signatures; they pointed to CMV infection and to a matching HLA type. Study results and caveats: HLA-C-restricted TCR beta clonotypes specific for CMV led the ex vivo response.

Regarding this clonotype: What it binds is not known.

V shed 5 bases and J shed 8 bases, with 26 bases lying between them. The V gene's germline CDR1 is SEHNR and CDR2 FQNEAQ (reference sequence). This CDR3 comprises 17 residues. Each CDR3 protein gets one entry after TCRdb re-called the reads with MiXCR. The table has roughly 720,000 distinct CDR3 sequences, 35% to 45% seen once. The sample consisted of PBMCs. The receptor was derived from a human donor in good health (CMV status not recorded). Some clones in this sample may be carry-over from other donors' samples. The V and J genes are TRBV7-9 and TRBJ2-3, with D possibly TRBD1 on 7 matching bases. The CDR3 DNA reads TGTGCCAGCAGCACACCGATACAGGGGACTCCTCTACCTACGCAGTATTTT. It specifies CASSTPIQGTPLPTQYF.